This TCR beta chain stems from a study of T-cell memory formation after mild COVID-19. In the study overall: The study found TCR clusters largely donor specific.

Findings of the study overall: Contracting CD8+ clones were enriched in EMRA, CD4+ mainly in CM and EM. Clones contracting day 15 to 85 were balanced CD4/CD8; later expanders leaned CD4+. Within pre-infection memory, some responding clones were found, suggesting cross-reactive memory joined.

This clonotype was seen ten or more times. Its antigen is still unknown. One entry per CDR3 protein, called by TCRdb with MiXCR from the 5' RACE reads. The sample lists 25,000 to 30,000 distinct CDR3 sequences, 15% to 20% occurring once. The CDR3 is made up of 22 amino acids. The V segment lost 0 bases and the J segment 6 bases; nucleotides outside the gene matches: 23. CDR1 is SEHNR, CDR2 FQNEAQ, per germline (reference sequence). This clonotype was obtained from an adult who had mild COVID-19 (a few samples of this study predate the infection). Cell type and time point are not known. This rearrangement joins TRBV7-9 to TRBJ2-1; 10 positions match TRBD2. Sequenced: PBMCs or a T cell subset sorted from them (not recorded which). This chain's CDR3 is CASSLALLIRNASGRAGNEQFF. The CDR3 DNA reads as TGTGCCAGCAGCTTAGCGCTATTAATTAGGAATGCTAGCGGGAGAGCGGGCAATGAGCAGTTCTTC. The full variable domain, completed using reference TRBV7-9 and TRBJ2-1, is DTGVSQNPRHKITKRGQNVTFRCDPISEHNRLYWYRQTLGQGPEFLTYFQNEAQLEKSRLLSDRFSAERPKGSFSTLEIQRTEQGDSAMYLCASSLALLIRNASGRAGNEQFFGPGTRLTVL.